This TCR beta chain appears in the sequencing data of a study of response to subunit inactivated influenza vaccine. The V and J ends lost 6 bases and 4 bases, in that order; junction bases with no gene match: 9. Germline loops: CDR1 DFQATT, CDR2 SNEGSKA (reference sequence). The CDR3 is 15 amino acids. Study observations and caveats: The authors proposed limited new T cell recruitment per seasonal influenza vaccination.

One entry per CDR3 protein, called by TCRdb with MiXCR from the RT-PCR reads. Here the sample spans roughly 700,000 distinct CDR3 sequences, around 14% being singletons. The table lists this clonotype with many counts. Its antigen is as yet unknown. This rearrangement joins TRBV20-1 to TRBJ2-2; 9 nucleotides line up with TRBD2. The source material was PBMCs from blood, sampled less than 15 days before vaccination. This TCR derives from a man aged 45-60 years who received an inactivated influenza vaccine. This CDR3 is CSAPRTSAVTGELFF. CDR3 sequence (DNA): TGCAGTGCCCCGCGGACTAGCGCCGTCACCGGGGAGCTGTTTTTT.